One and the same sample provided the 18 T cell receptor beta chains below, sequenced in a study of cytomegalovirus exposure and HLA in healthy donors. The table came from immunoSEQ multiplex PCR; TCRdb's copy has only in-frame clones and leaves some out. The table lists 200,000 or so clones, around 84% of them singletons. Sequencing input: PBMCs. The receptors stem from a woman in her twenties or thirties in good health and CMV-seropositive.

The chain joins TRBV27 to TRBJ2-1; 10 nucleotides align to TRBD2. The CDR3 runs 15 residues. Germline CDR1 MNHEY, CDR2 SMNVEV (reference sequence). V lost 5 bases to trimming and J lost 10 bases; unmatched junction nucleotides: 11. The DNA of the CDR3 is TGTGCCAGCAGTGGGAGACTAGCGGGTGGAAGAGAGCAGTTCTTC. Protein product: CASSGRLAGGREQFF.

The genes are TRBV12-5 and TRBJ2-7; the D gene is possibly TRBD1 (5 bases). The CDR3 runs to 12 residues. V was cut by 5 bases and J by 5 bases, with 10 bases left in between. The germline V gene has CDR1 LGHNT and CDR2 FRNRAP. In DNA form, the CDR3 reads TGTGCTAGTGGTGACAGCCGAAACGAGCAGTACTTC. Translated, it gives CASGDSRNEQYF.

V usage is TRBV9 and J usage is TRBJ2-7, with 12 bases matching TRBD2. V lost 3 bases and J lost 5; bases outside the gene matches: 6. Germline assignment: CDR1 SGDLS and CDR2 YYNGEE. This CDR3 has 15 residues. The DNA for the CDR3 is TGTGCCAGCAGCGCCCGGACTAGCGGGGTAAACGAGCAGTACTTC. This codes for CASSARTSGVNEQYF.

CDR3 sequence reads: CASSEPTTAGYGYTF. The CDR3 nucleotides are TGTGCCAGCAGTGAACCGACTACGGCGGGCTATGGCTACACCTTC. The gene calls are TRBV6-1 and TRBJ1-2; D call uncertain. From germline, CDR1 is MNHNS and CDR2 SASEGT. V dropped 2 bases and J dropped 4 bases, with 14 bases sitting between them. This CDR3 region has 15 residues.

V gene TRBV27 combines with J gene TRBJ2-6; weak D call: TRBD1 (6 bases). The length of the CDR3 is 18 residues. Germline V gene sequence: CDR1 MNHEY, CDR2 SMNVEV (reference sequence). V dropped 8 bases and J dropped 2 bases, with 22 bases sitting between them. The CDR3 sequence: CASDGNGQPQPGANVLTF. DNA of the CDR3: TGTGCCAGCGACGGGAACGGACAGCCTCAACCTGGGGCCAACGTCCTGACTTTC.

V and J are TRBV5-1 and TRBJ2-3, with D hard to call. V lost 0 bases and J lost 0, with 11 bases in between. Germline-derived CDR1 and CDR2 are SGHRS and YFSETQ. CDR3 size: 16 residues. The CDR3 is CASSLDGASSTDTQYF. The CDR3 DNA sequence: TGCGCCAGCAGCTTGGACGGAGCAAGTAGCACAGATACGCAGTATTTT.

This chain links TRBV6-1 with TRBJ2-1; 12 bases line up with TRBD2. The V gene's germline CDR1 is MNHNS and CDR2 SASEGT. V was clipped by 6 bases and J by 8 bases; unmatched bases: 8. This CDR3 has 15 amino acids. This chain's CDR3 is CASRMDLAGGDEQFF. The CDR3, as DNA: TGTGCCAGCAGAATGGACCTAGCGGGAGGGGATGAGCAGTTCTTC.

CDR3 in amino acids: CASSSPGERTDTQYF. The CDR3 region has the DNA TGTGCCAGCAGCTCTCCGGGGGAAAGAACAGATACGCAGTATTTT. This chain links TRBV5-4 with TRBJ2-3; perhaps TRBD2 as D (6 bases). Trimming stripped 3 bases from V and 3 bases from J, with 14 bases between. Germline CDR1 and CDR2: SGHNT and YYREEE (reference sequence). This CDR3 region has 15 residues.

The chain carries TRBV6-6 and TRBJ1-1, with 9 nucleotides matching TRBD1. Germline V lookup: CDR1 MNHNY, CDR2 SVGAGI (reference sequence). This CDR3 is built from 12 residues. The junction had 2 bases not matched to a gene; V was cut back by 2 bases and J by 10 bases. As DNA, the CDR3 is TGTGCCAGCAGTTACCTGGACAGGGGAGCTTTCTTT. Its protein is CASSYLDRGAFF.

The chain joins TRBV7-9 to TRBJ1-1; maybe TRBD1 (6 bases). Germline CDR1 SEHNR, CDR2 FQNEAQ (reference sequence). Trimming removed 5 bases from V and 7 bases from J, with 11 bases in between. The CDR3 length is 12 residues. In nucleotides, the CDR3 is TGTGCCAGCAGCCCGCTAGGGGGTGAAGCTTTCTTT. Translating gives CASSPLGGEAFF.

In this sample, this clone turned up a few times. The rearrangement links TRBV6-5 to TRBJ1-1, with TRBD1 matching 9 bases. The CDR3 sequence is 14 residues long. J was trimmed by 4 bases and V by 7 bases; bases with no gene match: 7. Germline CDR1 and CDR2: MNHEY and SVGAGI. DNA of the CDR3: TGTGCCAGCAATCTACAGGGGGCGGTCACTGAAGCTTTCTTT. Translating gives CASNLQGAVTEAFF.

V gene TRBV5-6 combines with J gene TRBJ1-2, with 9 bases that match TRBD1. Germline V lookup: CDR1 SGHDT, CDR2 YYEEEE. The CDR3 is 13 amino acids. V lost 9 bases, J lost 8 bases, and 11 bases stayed unmatched. The CDR3 coding sequence is TGTGCCACCTCACGACAGGACAGGGGAGGCTACACCTTC. Its translation: CATSRQDRGGYTF.

The rearrangement joins TRBV29-1 to TRBJ2-1; weak D call: TRBD2 (7 bases). CDR3 size: 16 residues. Germline V CDR1 and CDR2: SQVTM, ANQGSEA. V dropped 3 bases and J dropped 7 bases, with 22 bases sitting between them. CDR3 region: CSVDEGGIDFWNEQFF. CDR3 bases: TGCAGCGTTGACGAGGGGGGGATAGACTTTTGGAATGAGCAGTTCTTC.

V usage is TRBV4-1 and J usage is TRBJ2-1; TRBD2 agrees at 11 bases. The CDR3 runs to 13 residues. Germline V lookup: CDR1 MGHRA, CDR2 YSYEKL. Germline trimming cut 4 bases from V and 10 bases from J; bases unmatched to any gene: 3. DNA for the CDR3: TGCGCCAGCAGCCCGGGACTAGCGGTAGAGCAGTTCTTC. Its protein is CASSPGLAVEQFF.

This chain connects TRBV18 to TRBJ2-3; D gene uncertain. CDR1 is KGHSH, CDR2 LQKENI, per germline. CDR3 size: 14 residues. The germline V and J ends were trimmed by 2 bases and 6 bases, with 12 bases remaining between them. The CDR3 sequence is CASSPISKPDTQYF. The CDR3 DNA is TGTGCCAGCTCACCAATCTCAAAGCCGGATACGCAGTATTTT.

The chain uses TRBV19 and TRBJ2-7; 11 bases fit TRBD2. CDR1 is LNHDA, CDR2 SQIVND, per germline (reference sequence). Germline trimming cut 4 bases from V and 4 bases from J; bases unmatched to any gene: 3. The CDR3 extends over 14 amino acids. CDR3 region: CASSKTSGSYEQYF. CDR3 DNA: TGTGCCAGTAGTAAAACTAGCGGGAGTTACGAGCAGTACTTC.

On this clone: Other nucleotide sequences from this sample produce the same CDR3. V and J are TRBV29-1 and TRBJ2-5; 10 bases are shared with TRBD2. CDR3 length: 12 amino acids. Germline V gene lookup returns CDR1 SQVTM and CDR2 ANQGSEA. Trimming at V came to 7 bases and at J to 1 base, leaving 0 bases not matched to a gene. The CDR3: CSGTSGQETQYF. The CDR3, as DNA: TGCAGCGGGACTAGCGGCCAAGAGACCCAGTACTTC.

J is TRBJ2-2 and V is TRBV2, with D unclear. Germline-derived CDR1 and CDR2 are SNHLY and FYNNEI. Trimming took off 2 bases at V and 7 bases at J, with 23 bases between the two ends. This CDR3 region has 18 residues. For the CDR3, the DNA is TGTGCCAGCAGTGAACACCCGTCGCGTCGGAGAAATGGCGGGGAGCTGTTTTTT. This gives the protein CASSEHPSRRRNGGELFF.